This TCR beta chain stems from a study of CD8 T cells in Susac syndrome. V lost 1 base to trimming and J lost 3 bases, with 10 bases between them. CDR1 is SGHRS, CDR2 YFSETQ, per germline. The CDR3 runs 15 residues. RNA, at about 0.5 to 1 ug, was reverse transcribed with random hexamers. The TCR beta CDR3 was amplified by immunoSEQ multiplex PCR across 54 Vbeta, 13 Jbeta. MiXCR, run by TCRdb on the immunoSEQ multiplex PCR reads, gives a single entry per CDR3 protein. The table includes about 71,000 distinct CDR3 sequences, just over 95% detected once. The TEMRA cells underwent FACS enrichment, while the CD8+ and CD4+ T cells underwent negative isolation.

The receptor comes from a human donor with multiple sclerosis. The sequenced material came from CD4+ T cells from PBMCs. V and J are TRBV5-1 and TRBJ2-2; no firm D call. The CDR3 is CASSLSKGHTGELFF. CDR3 sequence (DNA): TGCGCCAGCAGCTTGTCGAAAGGCCACACCGGGGAGCTGTTTTTT.